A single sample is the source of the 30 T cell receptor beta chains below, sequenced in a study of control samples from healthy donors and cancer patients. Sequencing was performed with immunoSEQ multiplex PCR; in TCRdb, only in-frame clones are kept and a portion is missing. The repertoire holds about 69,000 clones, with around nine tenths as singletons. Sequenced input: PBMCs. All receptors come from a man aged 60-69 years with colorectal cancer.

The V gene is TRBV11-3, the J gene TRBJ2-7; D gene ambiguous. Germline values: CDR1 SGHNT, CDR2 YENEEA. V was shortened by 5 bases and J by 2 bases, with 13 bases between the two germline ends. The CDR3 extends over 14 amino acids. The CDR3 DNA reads TGTGCCAGCAGCGGCCCAGTGGGCCCCTACGAGCAGTACTTC. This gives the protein CASSGPVGPYEQYF.

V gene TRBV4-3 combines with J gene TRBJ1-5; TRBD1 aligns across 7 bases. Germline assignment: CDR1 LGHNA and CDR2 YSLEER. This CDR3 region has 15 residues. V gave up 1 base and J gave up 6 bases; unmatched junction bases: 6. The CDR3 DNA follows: TGCGCCAGCAGCCAAGCACCGACAGGGAGTCAGCCCCAGCATTTT. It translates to CASSQAPTGSQPQHF.

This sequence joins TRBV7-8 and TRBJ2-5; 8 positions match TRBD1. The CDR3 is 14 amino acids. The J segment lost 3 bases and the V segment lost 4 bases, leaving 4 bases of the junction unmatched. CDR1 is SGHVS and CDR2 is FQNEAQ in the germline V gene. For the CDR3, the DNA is TGTGCCAGCAGCTACCCGGGACAGGAAGAGACCCAGTACTTC. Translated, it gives CASSYPGQEETQYF. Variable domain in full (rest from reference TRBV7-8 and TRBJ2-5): GAGVSQSPRYKVAKRGQDVALRCDPISGHVSLFWYQQALGQGPEFLTYFQNEAQLDKSGLPSDRFFAERPEGSVSTLKIQRTQQEDSAVYLCASSYPGQEETQYFGPGTRLLVL.

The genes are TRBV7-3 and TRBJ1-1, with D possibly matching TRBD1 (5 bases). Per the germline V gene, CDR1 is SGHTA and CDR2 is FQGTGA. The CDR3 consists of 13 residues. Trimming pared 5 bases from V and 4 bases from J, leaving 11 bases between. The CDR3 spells CASSHGGGTEAFF. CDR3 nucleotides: TGTGCCAGCAGCCATGGTGGGGGCACTGAAGCTTTCTTT.

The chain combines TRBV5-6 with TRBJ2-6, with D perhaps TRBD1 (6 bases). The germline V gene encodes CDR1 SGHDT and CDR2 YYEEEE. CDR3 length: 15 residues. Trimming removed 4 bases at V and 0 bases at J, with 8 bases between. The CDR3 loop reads CASSLDSSGANVLTF. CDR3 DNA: TGTGCCAGCAGCCTGGACAGCTCTGGGGCCAACGTCCTGACTTTC.

In DNA, the CDR3 is TGTGCCAGTAGTATAGTTACAGGGGGCAGCAATCAGCCCCAGCATTTT. Translated, it gives CASSIVTGGSNQPQHF. The chain joins TRBV19 to TRBJ1-5; 9 bases are shared with TRBD1. The ends lost 1 base at V and 1 base at J; junction bases unmatched: 2. Looked up from germline, CDR1 is LNHDA and CDR2 is SQIVND (reference sequence). CDR3 length: 16 amino acids.

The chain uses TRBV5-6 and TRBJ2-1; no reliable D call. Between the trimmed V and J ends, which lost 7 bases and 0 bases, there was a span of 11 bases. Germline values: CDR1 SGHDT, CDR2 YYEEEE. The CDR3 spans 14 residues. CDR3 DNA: TGTGCCAGCTGGAGTTACAGCTCCTACAATGAGCAGTTCTTC. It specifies CASWSYSSYNEQFF.

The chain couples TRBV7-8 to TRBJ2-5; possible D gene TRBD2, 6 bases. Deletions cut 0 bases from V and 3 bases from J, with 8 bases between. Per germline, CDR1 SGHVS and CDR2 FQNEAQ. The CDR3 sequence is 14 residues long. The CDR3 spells CASSLAGEEETQYF. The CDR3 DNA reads TGTGCCAGCAGCTTAGCAGGGGAGGAAGAGACCCAGTACTTC.

As DNA, the CDR3 is TGTGCCAGCAGTTTAAATAGACAGGGGGGAGAGACCCAGTACTTC. As protein: CASSLNRQGGETQYF. J is TRBJ2-5 and V is TRBV27; TRBD1 aligns across 9 bases. CDR1 is MNHEY and CDR2 is SMNVEV in the germline V gene (reference sequence). The CDR3 runs to 15 residues. With V trimmed by 2 bases and J by 4 bases, 5 bases remained unmatched.

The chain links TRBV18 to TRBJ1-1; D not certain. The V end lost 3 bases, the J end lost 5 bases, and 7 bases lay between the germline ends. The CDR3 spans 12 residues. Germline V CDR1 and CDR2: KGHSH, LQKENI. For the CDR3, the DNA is TGTGCCAGCTCACCGGACGGGACTGAAGCTTTCTTT. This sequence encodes CASSPDGTEAFF.

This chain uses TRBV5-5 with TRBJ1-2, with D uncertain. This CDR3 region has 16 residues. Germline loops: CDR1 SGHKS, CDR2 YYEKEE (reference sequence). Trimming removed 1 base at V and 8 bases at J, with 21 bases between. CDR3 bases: TGTGCCAGCAGCTTGAGGTATGGGCGTGGGTTAGACGGCTACACCTTC. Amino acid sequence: CASSLRYGRGLDGYTF. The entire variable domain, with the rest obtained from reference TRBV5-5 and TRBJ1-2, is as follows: DAGVTQSPTHLIKTRGQQVTLRCSPISGHKSVSWYQQVLGQGPQFIFQYYEKEERGRGNFPDRFSARQFPNYSSELNVNALLLGDSALYLCASSLRYGRGLDGYTFGSGTRLTVV.

The CDR3 loop is CASSLGTSGGAVFETQYF. CDR3 sequence (DNA): TGTGCCAGCAGCTTAGGGACTAGCGGGGGGGCGGTGTTTGAGACCCAGTACTTC. The chain is built from TRBV7-6 and TRBJ2-5; 15 positions agree with TRBD2. The CDR3 runs to 18 residues. Germline lookup yields CDR1 SGHVS and CDR2 FNYEAQ. The V and J ends lost 1 base and 5 bases, in that order; junction bases with no gene match: 8.

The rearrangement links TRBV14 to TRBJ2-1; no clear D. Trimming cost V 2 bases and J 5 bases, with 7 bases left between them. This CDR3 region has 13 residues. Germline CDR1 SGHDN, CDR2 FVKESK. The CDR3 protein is CASSQFRNNEQFF. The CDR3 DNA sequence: TGTGCCAGCAGCCAATTTCGAAACAATGAGCAGTTCTTC.

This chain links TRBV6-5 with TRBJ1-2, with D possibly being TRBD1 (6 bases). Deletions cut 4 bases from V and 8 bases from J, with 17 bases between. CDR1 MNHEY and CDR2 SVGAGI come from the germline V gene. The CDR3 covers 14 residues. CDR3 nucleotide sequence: TGTGCCAGCAGTTCCCCCGGGAGGGGGAGCGGCTACACCTTC. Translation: CASSSPGRGSGYTF.

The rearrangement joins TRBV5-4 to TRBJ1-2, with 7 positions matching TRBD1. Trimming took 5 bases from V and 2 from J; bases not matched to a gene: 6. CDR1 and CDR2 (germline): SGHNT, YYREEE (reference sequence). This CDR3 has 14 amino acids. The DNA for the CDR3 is TGTGCCAGCAGGGTACAGGGGCCAAACTATGGCTACACCTTC. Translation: CASRVQGPNYGYTF. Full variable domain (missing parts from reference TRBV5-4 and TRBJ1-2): ETGVTQSPTHLIKTRGQQVTLRCSSQSGHNTVSWYQQALGQGPQFIFQYYREEENGRGNFPPRFSGLQFPNYSSELNVNALELDDSALYLCASRVQGPNYGYTFGSGTRLTVV.

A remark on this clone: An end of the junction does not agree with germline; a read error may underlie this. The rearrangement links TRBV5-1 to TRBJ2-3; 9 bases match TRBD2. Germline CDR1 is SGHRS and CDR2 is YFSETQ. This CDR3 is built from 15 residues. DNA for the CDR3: TGCGCCCGCAGCGGGCGGGGGGGCCCCACAGATACGCAGTATTTT. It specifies CARSGRGGPTDTQYF.

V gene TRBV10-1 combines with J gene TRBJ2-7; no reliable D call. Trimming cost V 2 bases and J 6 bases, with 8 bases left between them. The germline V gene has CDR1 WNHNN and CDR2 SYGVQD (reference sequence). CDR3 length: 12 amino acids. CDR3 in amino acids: CASSEGFSEQYF. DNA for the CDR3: TGCGCCAGCAGTGAGGGGTTTAGCGAGCAGTACTTC.

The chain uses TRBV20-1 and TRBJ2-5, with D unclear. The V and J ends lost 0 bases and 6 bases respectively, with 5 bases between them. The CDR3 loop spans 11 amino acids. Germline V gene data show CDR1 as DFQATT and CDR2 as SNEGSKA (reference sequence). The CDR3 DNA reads TGCAGTGCTAGAGAAACAAAGACCCAGTACTTC. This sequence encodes CSARETKTQYF.

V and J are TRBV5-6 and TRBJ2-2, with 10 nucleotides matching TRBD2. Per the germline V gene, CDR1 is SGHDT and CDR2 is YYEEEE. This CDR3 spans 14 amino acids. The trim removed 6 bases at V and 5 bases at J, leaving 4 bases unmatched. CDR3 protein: CASKASGGTGELFF. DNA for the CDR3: TGTGCCAGCAAGGCTAGCGGGGGTACCGGGGAGCTGTTTTTT.

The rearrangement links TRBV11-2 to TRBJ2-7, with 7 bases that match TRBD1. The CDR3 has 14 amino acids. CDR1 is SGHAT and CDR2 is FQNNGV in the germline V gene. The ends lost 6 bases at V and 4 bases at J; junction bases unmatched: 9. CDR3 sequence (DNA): TGTGCCAGCAGATCCCGGGACAGAGTTTACGAGCAGTACTTC. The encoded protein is CASRSRDRVYEQYF.

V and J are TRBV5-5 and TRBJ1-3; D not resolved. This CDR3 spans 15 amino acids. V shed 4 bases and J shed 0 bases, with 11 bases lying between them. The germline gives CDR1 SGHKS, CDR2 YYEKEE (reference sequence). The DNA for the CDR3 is TGTGCCAGCAGCCTCGGGCTTTACTCTGGAAACACCATATATTTT. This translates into CASSLGLYSGNTIYF.

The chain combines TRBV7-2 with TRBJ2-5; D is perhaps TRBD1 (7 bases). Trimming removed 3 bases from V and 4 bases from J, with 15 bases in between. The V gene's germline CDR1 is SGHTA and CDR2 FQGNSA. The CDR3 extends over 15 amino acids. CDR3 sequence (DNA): TGTGCCAGCAGCTTCGGCAGGGGGGAATCAGAGACCCAGTACTTC. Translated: CASSFGRGESETQYF.

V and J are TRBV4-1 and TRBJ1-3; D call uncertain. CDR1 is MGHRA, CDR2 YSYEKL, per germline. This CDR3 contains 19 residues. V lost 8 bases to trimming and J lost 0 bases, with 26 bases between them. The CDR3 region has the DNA TGCGCCAGCTCCTCAAGTAAGGGCAGGACCGATAGCTCTGGAAACACCATATATTTT. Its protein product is CASSSSKGRTDSSGNTIYF.

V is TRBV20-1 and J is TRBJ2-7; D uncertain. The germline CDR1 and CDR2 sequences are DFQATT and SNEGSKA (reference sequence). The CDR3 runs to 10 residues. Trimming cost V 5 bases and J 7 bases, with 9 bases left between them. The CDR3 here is CSAGSAEQYF. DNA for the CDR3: TGCAGTGCTGGAAGCGCAGAGCAGTACTTC.

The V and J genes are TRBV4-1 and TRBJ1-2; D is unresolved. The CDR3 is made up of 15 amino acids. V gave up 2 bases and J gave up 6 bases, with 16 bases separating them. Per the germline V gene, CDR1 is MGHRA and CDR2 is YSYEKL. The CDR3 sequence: CASSQPFEGRHGYTF. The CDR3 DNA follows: TGCGCCAGCAGCCAACCGTTCGAGGGAAGGCATGGCTACACCTTC.

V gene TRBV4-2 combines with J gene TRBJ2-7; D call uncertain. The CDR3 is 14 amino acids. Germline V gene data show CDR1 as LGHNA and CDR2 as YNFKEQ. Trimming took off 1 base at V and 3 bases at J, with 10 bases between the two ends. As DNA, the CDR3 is TGTGCCAGCAGCCAAGTTGGCCAGTACTACGAGCAGTACTTC. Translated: CASSQVGQYYEQYF.

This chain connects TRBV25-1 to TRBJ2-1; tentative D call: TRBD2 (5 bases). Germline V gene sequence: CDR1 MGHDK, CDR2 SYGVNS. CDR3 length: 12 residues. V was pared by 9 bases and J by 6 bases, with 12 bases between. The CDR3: CASSEGLNEQFF. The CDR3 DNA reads TGTGCCAGTAGCGAGGGTCTCAATGAGCAGTTCTTC.

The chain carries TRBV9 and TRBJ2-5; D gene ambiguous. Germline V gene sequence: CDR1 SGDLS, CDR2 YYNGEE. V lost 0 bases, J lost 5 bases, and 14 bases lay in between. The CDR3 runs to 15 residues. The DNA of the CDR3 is TGTGCCAGCAGCGTAGCCCCCATCCTGGGGGAGACCCAGTACTTC. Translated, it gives CASSVAPILGETQYF. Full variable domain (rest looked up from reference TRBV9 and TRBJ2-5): DSGVTQTPKHLITATGQRVTLRCSPRSGDLSVYWYQQSLDQGLQFLIQYYNGEERAKGNILERFSAQQFPDLHSELNLSSLELGDSALYFCASSVAPILGETQYFGPGTRLLVL.

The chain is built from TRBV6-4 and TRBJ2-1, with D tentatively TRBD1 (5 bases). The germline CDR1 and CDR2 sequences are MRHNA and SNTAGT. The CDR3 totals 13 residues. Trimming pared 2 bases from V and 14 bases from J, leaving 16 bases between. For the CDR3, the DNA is TGTGCCAGCAGTGACGGTGATAGGAACAGGAAGTTCTTC. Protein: CASSDGDRNRKFF.

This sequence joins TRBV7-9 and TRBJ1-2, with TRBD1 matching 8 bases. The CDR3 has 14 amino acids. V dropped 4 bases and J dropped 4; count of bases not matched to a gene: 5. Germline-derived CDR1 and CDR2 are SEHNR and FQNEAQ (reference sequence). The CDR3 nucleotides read TGTGCCAGCAGCTCGGGACAGGCAGGCTATGGCTACACCTTC. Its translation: CASSSGQAGYGYTF.